The 21 T cell receptor beta chains listed next were all sequenced from one sample in a study of T cells in Graves' hyperthyroidism and ophthalmopathy. RNA transcripts gave rise to amplified TCR beta CDR3 regions. In the first-round RT-PCR of the TCR CDR3, the HTBI primer set was used. Via MiXCR, TCRdb re-called the multiplex PCR reads, giving one row per CDR3 protein. The sample yields more than 350,000 distinct CDR3 sequences, 17% seen once. The sample consisted of blood. These receptor sequences come from a woman aged 30 to 39 with Graves' hyperthyroidism that later progressed to Graves' ophthalmopathy.

V usage is TRBV12-5 and J usage is TRBJ2-7; D tentatively reads TRBD1 or TRBD2 (5 bases each). From germline, CDR1 is LGHNT and CDR2 FRNRAP. The CDR3 has 15 residues. As DNA, the CDR3 is TGTCCCAGTTCCAACTCGGGGCCGCCCTTTTACGAGCAGTACTTC. This gives the protein CPSSNSGPPFYEQYF. Supplemented by reference TRBV12-5 and TRBJ2-7, the full variable domain reads DARVTQTPRHKVTEMGQEVTMRCQPILGHNTVFWYRQTMMQGLELLAYFRNRAPLDDSGMPKDRFSAEMPDATLATLKIQPSEPRDSAVYFCPSSNSGPPFYEQYFGPGTRLTVT.

Only a few counts were recorded for this clonotype. For the CDR3, the DNA is TGCGCCAGCAGCTTGAGGGGACAGGGCATCTATGGCTACACCTTC. Protein product: CASSLRGQGIYGYTF. The chain has TRBV5-1 and TRBJ1-2; 9 bases are shared with TRBD1. CDR3 length: 15 residues. Germline-derived CDR1 and CDR2 are SGHRS and YFSETQ. With 1 base clipped from V and 4 bases from J, the junction kept 5 bases outside the gene matches.

Ten or more counts support this clonotype. The chain combines TRBV6-2 or TRBV6-3 with TRBJ2-7; the D is unclear. The CDR3 sequence is 12 residues long. The germline V gene has CDR1 MNHEY and CDR2 SVGEGT. The V gene lost 8 bases and the J gene lost 2 bases, with 10 bases spanning the gap. The CDR3 region has the DNA TGTGCCAGCGGCGATAAGCCCTACGAGCAGTACTTC. Residues: CASGDKPYEQYF.

This clonotype was seen ten or more times. This sequence joins TRBV12-3 or TRBV12-4 and TRBJ1-5; no definite D call. The V end was cut by 3 bases, the J end by 0 bases, with 9 bases between. This CDR3 has 15 amino acids. Here the CDR3 reads CASSFTQISNQPQHF. The CDR3 DNA follows: TGTGCCAGCAGTTTTACCCAGATTAGCAATCAGCCCCAGCATTTT.

There are many counts of this clonotype. The junction differs from germline at one of its ends, possibly a read error. The chain carries TRBV7-7 and TRBJ2-5, with 8 positions matching TRBD1. The CDR3 extends over 14 amino acids. Germline V CDR1 and CDR2: SSHAT, FNYEAQ (reference sequence). The CDR3 sequence is CASSFGQGPETQYF. CDR3 DNA: TGTGCTAGCAGCTTTGGACAGGGACCAGAGACCCAGTACTTC.

The table lists this clonotype with a few counts. The chain has TRBV28 and TRBJ1-1; no firm D call. Germline V gives CDR1 MDHEN, CDR2 SYDVKM. Trimming stripped 7 bases from V and 7 bases from J, with 7 bases between. The CDR3 extends over 10 amino acids. Written as DNA, the CDR3 is TGTGCCAGCATGGGGATTGAAGCTTTCTTT. Its protein is CASMGIEAFF. The full variable domain, completed using reference TRBV28 and TRBJ1-1, is DVKVTQSSRYLVKRTGEKVFLECVQDMDHENMFWYRQDPGLGLRLIYFSYDVKMKEKGDIPEGYSVSREKKERFSLILESASTNQTSMYLCASMGIEAFFGQGTRLTVV.

The gene calls are TRBV19 and TRBJ2-7, with D tentatively TRBD1 (5 bases). This CDR3 is built from 14 residues. CDR1 and CDR2 (germline): LNHDA, SQIVND (reference sequence). The V gene lost 8 bases and the J gene lost 1 base, with 15 bases spanning the gap. The CDR3 nucleotides read TGTGCCAGTGGCTCGACAGCAAGTTCCTACGAGCAGTACTTC. Residues: CASGSTASSYEQYF.

This clonotype has ten or more counts. The V gene is TRBV3-1, the J gene TRBJ1-6; tentatively, D is TRBD1 (5 bases). This CDR3 is built from 14 residues. The germline V gene encodes CDR1 LGHDT and CDR2 YNNKEL (reference sequence). Deletions cut 1 base from V and 9 bases from J, with 10 bases between. CDR3 sequence reads: CASSQVDSGSPLHF. CDR3 nucleotides: TGTGCCAGCAGCCAAGTTGACAGCGGTTCACCCCTCCACTTT.

This clonotype was picked up many times. The chain couples TRBV20-1 to TRBJ2-2, with D uncertain. The germline V gene has CDR1 DFQATT and CDR2 SNEGSKA (reference sequence). This CDR3 has 15 residues. V lost 0 bases, J lost 2 bases, and 10 bases lay in between. The CDR3 is CSARDEVANTGELFF. The CDR3 DNA sequence: TGCAGTGCTAGAGATGAGGTTGCAAACACCGGGGAGCTGTTTTTT.

The sample holds a few counts of this clonotype. CDR3 DNA sequence: TGCGCCAGCAGCAGCCGCCTCGGGAGTGGGTACAATGAGCAGTTCTTC. It yields the protein CASSSRLGSGYNEQFF. The rearrangement joins TRBV5-1 to TRBJ2-1; a weak D match, TRBD2 (6 bases). CDR1 and CDR2 from the germline V gene are SGHRS and YFSETQ. V was trimmed by 4 bases and J by 4 bases, leaving 18 bases between them. This CDR3 comprises 16 residues.

This clonotype has ten or more counts. The chain links TRBV2 to TRBJ2-7; D gene uncertain. The CDR3 extends over 14 amino acids. V was shortened by 4 bases and J by 2 bases, with 12 bases between the two germline ends. Germline values: CDR1 SNHLY, CDR2 FYNNEI. The CDR3 reads CASSVGSRAYEQYF. The CDR3 nucleotides are TGTGCCAGCAGTGTAGGAAGCAGAGCCTACGAGCAGTACTTC.

V is TRBV12-5 and J is TRBJ2-7; D possibly corresponds to TRBD2 (5 bases). The CDR3 has 18 residues. The germline gives CDR1 LGHNT, CDR2 FRNRAP. V was cut by 8 bases and J by 6 bases, with 32 bases left in between. For the CDR3, the DNA is TGTGCTAGTCCTCACAGACGGACCCGACTATCGATACCCCCCGAGCAGTACTTC. Amino acid sequence: CASPHRRTRLSIPPEQYF.

This clonotype occurred many times. The chain joins TRBV6-1 to TRBJ1-4, with D maybe TRBD1 (5 bases). Deletions cut 4 bases from V and 5 bases from J, with 11 bases between. Germline V lookup: CDR1 MNHNS, CDR2 SASEGT. The CDR3 length is 14 residues. CDR3 protein: CASSAGDENEKLFF. In nucleotides, the CDR3 is TGTGCCAGCAGTGCGGGGGACGAGAATGAAAAACTGTTTTTT.

The rearrangement joins TRBV27 to TRBJ1-3, with no clear D. V was trimmed by 7 bases and J by 3 bases, leaving 7 bases between them. CDR3 length equals 12 residues. CDR1 and CDR2 from the germline V gene are MNHEY and SMNVEV (reference sequence). The CDR3 nucleotides are TGTGCCAGCACCCCCTTTGGAAACACCATATATTTT. It codes for CASTPFGNTIYF.

J is TRBJ2-2 and V is TRBV5-1; TRBD1 matches 10 bases. The CDR3 length is 16 residues. The germline gives CDR1 SGHRS, CDR2 YFSETQ. J gave up 4 bases and V 8 bases, and 11 bases lay outside the gene matches. The CDR3 is CARTSGDRGGTGELFF. The CDR3 DNA reads as TGCGCCAGGACATCGGGGGACAGGGGTGGCACCGGGGAGCTGTTTTTT.

This clonotype was counted between two and nine times. The CDR3 sequence: CATSEAGAYEQYF. The CDR3 nucleotides are TGTGCCACCAGTGAAGCGGGGGCCTACGAGCAGTACTTC. The rearrangement links TRBV15 to TRBJ2-7; 8 bases match TRBD2. The CDR3 runs 13 residues. The junction had 3 bases not matched to a gene; V was cut back by 6 bases and J by 2 bases. Per the germline V gene, CDR1 is LNHNV and CDR2 is YYDKDF (reference sequence). Based on the CDR3 plus reference TRBV15 and TRBJ2-7, the full variable domain is DAMVIQNPRYQVTQFGKPVTLSCSQTLNHNVMYWYQQKSSQAPKLLFHYYDKDFNNEADTPDNFQSRRPNTSFCFLDIRSPGLGDTAMYLCATSEAGAYEQYFGPGTRLTVT.

The chain has TRBV20-1 and TRBJ2-4, with TRBD2 matching 13 bases. The CDR3 runs 19 residues. From germline, CDR1 is DFQATT and CDR2 SNEGSKA (reference sequence). V lost 3 bases, J lost 0 bases, and 11 bases stayed unmatched. The CDR3 loop reads CSASSYGTSGTIAKNIQYF. CDR3 bases: TGCAGTGCTAGTTCTTACGGGACTAGCGGGACCATAGCCAAAAACATTCAGTACTTC.

V and J are TRBV27 and TRBJ1-1; tentative D call: TRBD1 (6 bases). The CDR3 covers 14 residues. Germline V gene data show CDR1 as MNHEY and CDR2 as SMNVEV (reference sequence). Trimming cost V 2 bases and J 4 bases, with 11 bases left between them. This chain's CDR3 is CASSLNEGVTEAFF. Here the CDR3 DNA reads TGTGCCAGCAGTTTAAATGAGGGGGTCACTGAAGCTTTCTTT.

This clonotype was seen ten or more times. Here the CDR3 DNA reads TGTGCCAGCAGACGTACAGGGGATAGCAAGACCCAGTACTTC. Protein: CASRRTGDSKTQYF. V usage is TRBV28 and J usage is TRBJ2-5; 7 nucleotides align to TRBD1. The CDR3 is made up of 14 amino acids. The germline gives CDR1 MDHEN, CDR2 SYDVKM. Trimming at V came to 6 bases and at J to 6 bases, leaving 10 bases not matched to a gene. The whole variable domain, remainder taken from reference TRBV28 and TRBJ2-5, is DVKVTQSSRYLVKRTGEKVFLECVQDMDHENMFWYRQDPGLGLRLIYFSYDVKMKEKGDIPEGYSVSREKKERFSLILESASTNQTSMYLCASRRTGDSKTQYFGPGTRLLVL.

This clonotype was seen many times. This sequence joins TRBV27 and TRBJ2-7, with TRBD2 matching over 7 bases. Germline trimming cut 2 bases from V and 3 bases from J; bases unmatched to any gene: 4. The CDR3 contains 14 residues. Germline-derived CDR1 and CDR2 are MNHEY and SMNVEV (reference sequence). CDR3 amino acids: CASSLNGGGYEQYF. Written as DNA, the CDR3 is TGTGCCAGCAGTTTAAATGGCGGGGGCTACGAGCAGTACTTC.

The sample holds many counts of this clonotype. The J gene is TRBJ2-7, the V gene TRBV28; D uncertain. Trimming left V 6 bases short and J 4 bases short, with 7 bases between. The CDR3 covers 11 residues. Germline-derived CDR1 and CDR2 are MDHEN and SYDVKM. The CDR3 sequence: CASRRFYEQYF. For the CDR3, the DNA is TGTGCCAGCAGACGGTTTTACGAGCAGTACTTC.